The present TCR beta chain was sequenced within a study of cytomegalovirus exposure and HLA in healthy donors. The study's findings and limits: The authors assumed roughly uniform sequencing depth across donors for presence/absence analyses. Listed as cytomegalovirus-associated were more than 150 TCR beta chains.

Use of 60 Vbeta and 13 Jbeta primers characterized the PCR. TCRdb's table, derived via immunoSEQ multiplex PCR, lists solely in-frame clones and lacks some. Of roughly 180,000 clones listed, just under 80% were seen once; the top ten hold approximately 2.9%. On this clone: Its antigen is undetermined.

This TCR was sampled from a female donor in good health and CMV-seronegative. The specimen sequenced was PBMCs.

CDR3 sequence reads: CASSQSLAGTYEQYF. CDR3 DNA sequence: TGCGCCAGCAGCCAATCATTAGCGGGAACCTACGAGCAGTACTTC. This chain connects TRBV4-1 to TRBJ2-7, with 8 bases lining up with TRBD2. The CDR3 runs to 15 residues. After removal of 2 bases from V and 2 bases from J, the junction contained 5 bases not matched to a gene. Looked up from germline, CDR1 is MGHRA and CDR2 is YSYEKL.